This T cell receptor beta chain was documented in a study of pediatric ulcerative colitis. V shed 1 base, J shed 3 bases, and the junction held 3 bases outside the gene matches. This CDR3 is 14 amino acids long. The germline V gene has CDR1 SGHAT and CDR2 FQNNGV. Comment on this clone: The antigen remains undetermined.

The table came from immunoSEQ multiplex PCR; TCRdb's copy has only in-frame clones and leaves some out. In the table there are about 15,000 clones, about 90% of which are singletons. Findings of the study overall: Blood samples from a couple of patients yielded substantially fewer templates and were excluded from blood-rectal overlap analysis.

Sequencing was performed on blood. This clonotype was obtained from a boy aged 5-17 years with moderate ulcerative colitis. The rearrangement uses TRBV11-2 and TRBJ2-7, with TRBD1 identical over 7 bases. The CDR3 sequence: CASSLVAGGYEQYF. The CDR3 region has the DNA TGTGCCAGCAGCTTAGTGGCAGGGGGCTACGAGCAGTACTTC.